What follows are 15 T cell receptor beta chains derived from one specimen sequenced in a study of T cell clones after liver transplantation. Produced via immunoSEQ multiplex PCR; TCRdb's table is partial and in-frame only. The sample shows over 90,000 clones, under 90% of them seen only once. Sequencing used CD4+ T cells from blood, obtained about 50 months after liver transplant. The receptor set was obtained from a human patient who received a liver transplant. A subset of T cells may come from the graft donor.

The chain has TRBV5-1 and TRBJ2-2; D is uncertain. V lost 7 bases and J lost 6, with 19 bases in between. The CDR3 consists of 15 residues. Per germline, CDR1 SGHRS and CDR2 YFSETQ. The CDR3 DNA follows: TGCGCCAGCGAAACTCGACCTCTTAGCTCCGGGGAGCTGTTTTTT. Encoded protein: CASETRPLSSGELFF.

V is TRBV30 and J is TRBJ1-1, with TRBD1 as a possible D gene (5 bases). The CDR3 is made up of 13 amino acids. Germline lookup yields CDR1 GTSNPN and CDR2 SVGIG (reference sequence). V was cut by 4 bases and J by 5 bases, with 14 bases left in between. CDR3 coding DNA: TGTGCCTGGAAAAGGGGCGCGGGAACTGAAGCTTTCTTT. It codes for CAWKRGAGTEAFF.

This chain connects TRBV5-4 to TRBJ2-3; TRBD2 might be the D (6 bases). V was trimmed by 1 base and J by 1 base, leaving 13 bases between them. The CDR3 covers 16 residues. Per the germline V gene, CDR1 is SGHNT and CDR2 is YYREEE (reference sequence). The CDR3 DNA sequence: TGTGCCAGCAGCTTGAGTATAGCGGCAGGCACAGATACGCAGTATTTT. It is translated as CASSLSIAAGTDTQYF.

The chain joins TRBV7-3 to TRBJ1-1, with D maybe TRBD1 (5 bases). CDR1 SGHTA and CDR2 FQGTGA come from the germline V gene. The CDR3 has 17 residues. V gave up 5 bases and J gave up 6 bases, with 25 bases separating them. The CDR3 sequence is CASSEGIREGRWAEAFF. DNA for the CDR3: TGTGCCAGCAGCGAAGGGATCCGGGAGGGACGGTGGGCTGAAGCTTTCTTT.

The V gene is TRBV5-1, the J gene TRBJ1-2; 10 nucleotides align to TRBD1. CDR3 length equals 15 residues. J lost 8 bases, V lost 0 bases, and 7 bases had no gene match. Germline CDR1 SGHRS, CDR2 YFSETQ. The CDR3 DNA reads as TGCGCCAGCAGCTTGGCGGGACAGGGGTTTCACGGCTACACCTTC. It specifies CASSLAGQGFHGYTF.

This chain uses TRBV28 with TRBJ1-3; 7 nucleotides line up with TRBD1. The CDR3 totals 13 residues. CDR1 and CDR2 from the germline V gene are MDHEN and SYDVKM. V was clipped by 6 bases and J by 2 bases; unmatched bases: 1. This chain's CDR3 is CASRTGAGNTIYF. For the CDR3, the DNA is TGTGCCAGCAGAACAGGGGCTGGAAACACCATATATTTT.

V and J are TRBV29-1 and TRBJ2-3; tentatively, D is TRBD1 (5 bases). CDR3 length: 12 amino acids. Looked up from germline, CDR1 is SQVTM and CDR2 is ANQGSEA. V lost 3 bases and J 3 bases, leaving 7 bases between the germline ends. As DNA, the CDR3 is TGCAGCGTTGATCCAGGGACAGATACGCAGTATTTT. It encodes CSVDPGTDTQYF.

This sequence joins TRBV5-1 and TRBJ1-2; D remains ambiguous. This CDR3 is built from 13 residues. CDR1 is SGHRS, CDR2 YFSETQ, per germline. Trimming pared 3 bases from V and 0 bases from J, leaving 6 bases between. The CDR3 region is CASSSQTNYGYTF. DNA of the CDR3: TGCGCCAGCAGCTCACAGACTAACTATGGCTACACCTTC.

The CDR3 is CASSQELAGITDTQYF. The CDR3 DNA reads as TGCGCCAGCAGCCAAGAGTTAGCGGGGATCACAGATACGCAGTATTTT. The chain combines TRBV4-1 with TRBJ2-3; TRBD2 matches 8 bases. Germline V gene sequence: CDR1 MGHRA, CDR2 YSYEKL. The V segment lost 0 bases and the J segment 2 bases; nucleotides outside the gene matches: 4. This CDR3 region has 16 residues.

This clone was counted only a few times. Other DNA sequences in the sample encode the same CDR3. CDR3 nucleotide sequence: TGTGCCAGCAGCCCCGGACAGGGCCCTGGAAACACCATATATTTT. Protein sequence: CASSPGQGPGNTIYF. The chain combines TRBV11-3 with TRBJ1-3; 8 positions agree with TRBD1. V shed 5 bases and J 2 bases; nucleotides not matched to a gene: 5. Germline lookup yields CDR1 SGHNT and CDR2 YENEEA. The CDR3 runs to 15 residues.

The V gene is TRBV9, the J gene TRBJ2-1; tentatively, D is TRBD2 (6 bases). Per germline, CDR1 SGDLS and CDR2 YYNGEE. CDR3 length: 16 amino acids. Trimming cost V 7 bases and J 0 bases, with 17 bases left between them. CDR3 sequence reads: CASQPRGASSYNEQFF. DNA for the CDR3: TGTGCCAGCCAACCGCGGGGAGCATCCTCCTACAATGAGCAGTTCTTC.

The chain is built from TRBV11-1 and TRBJ2-5, with D possibly being TRBD2 (5 bases). The CDR3 runs to 13 residues. V gave up 8 bases and J gave up 1 base, with 11 bases separating them. CDR1 and CDR2 from the germline V gene are SGHAT and FQDESV (reference sequence). The CDR3 DNA reads TGTGCCAGCGGCCGAAGCGGCCAAGAGACCCAGTACTTC. This sequence encodes CASGRSGQETQYF.

This clone appeared a few times. The chain couples TRBV5-4 to TRBJ1-4, with D possibly matching TRBD1 (5 bases). Trimming removed 4 bases at V and 7 bases at J, with 20 bases between. Germline V gene lookup returns CDR1 SGHNT and CDR2 YYREEE (reference sequence). CDR3 length equals 16 residues. In DNA, the CDR3 is TGTGCCAGCAGCCCGACCCCCGACAGAGCTCGTGAAAAACTGTTTTTT. Translation gives CASSPTPDRAREKLFF.

The chain joins TRBV6-6 to TRBJ1-2, with 9 bases matching TRBD1. J was trimmed by 8 bases and V by 2 bases; bases with no gene match: 6. The CDR3 totals 14 residues. Germline loops: CDR1 MNHNY, CDR2 SVGAGI (reference sequence). The CDR3 bases are TGTGCCAGCAGTTACGGGACAGGGTCGGACGGCTACACCTTC. As protein: CASSYGTGSDGYTF.

The chain is built from TRBV14 and TRBJ1-2; D is unclear. With 2 bases removed from V and 5 bases from J, the gap between germline ends came to 6 bases. The V gene's germline CDR1 is SGHDN and CDR2 FVKESK. This CDR3 comprises 12 residues. CDR3 sequence reads: CASSQMQYGYTF. The CDR3 DNA is TGTGCCAGCAGCCAAATGCAGTATGGCTACACCTTC.